The 28 T cell receptor beta chains in this list originate from one sample, sequenced in a study of monozygotic twins with inflammatory bowel disease. With the 5' RACE reads reprocessed, TCRdb shows one record per CDR3 protein and no DNA. Seen in this sample are approximately 400,000 distinct CDR3 sequences; the ten most common clones hold roughly 2.5%. The material sequenced was blood. Source of these receptors: a human donor with ulcerative colitis or Crohn's disease, or a healthy co-twin of an affected twin (not recorded which).

V is TRBV20-1 and J is TRBJ1-6. The CDR3 is 15 amino acids. CDR1 is DFQATT, CDR2 SNEGSKA, per germline (reference sequence). CDR3 residues: CSARGSARNNSPLHF.

The J gene is TRBJ2-5, the V gene TRBV2; TCRdb reports TRBD2, a call that lacks DNA to check it against. The germline V gene has CDR1 SNHLY and CDR2 FYNNEI. The CDR3 has 16 amino acids. This CDR3 is CASSPGSPSGGETQYF.

This sequence joins TRBV5-1 and TRBJ1-1. Germline V gene data show CDR1 as SGHRS and CDR2 as YFSETQ. There are 13 residues in the CDR3. This CDR3 reads CASSFGGPTEAFF.

The CDR3 reads CASSQGQGTGKLFF. The J gene is TRBJ1-4, the V gene TRBV4-2; TCRdb outputs TRBD1, but without DNA this stays unchecked. Germline CDR1 reads LGHNA; CDR2 reads YNFKEQ. The CDR3 runs 14 residues.

V gene TRBV7-9 combines with J gene TRBJ1-5; TCRdb's D call, TRBD1, is unchecked because there is no DNA. Per germline, CDR1 SEHNR and CDR2 FQNEAQ (reference sequence). The CDR3 spans 17 residues. CDR3 protein: CASSFQEGALSNQPQHF. Based on the CDR3 plus reference TRBV7-9 and TRBJ1-5, the full variable domain is DTGVSQNPRHKITKRGQNVTFRCDPISEHNRLYWYRQTLGQGPEFLTYFQNEAQLEKSRLLSDRFSAERPKGSFSTLEIQRTEQGDSAMYLCASSFQEGALSNQPQHFGDGTRLSIL.

The genes are TRBV20-1 and TRBJ2-5; TCRdb lists TRBD2, though no DNA is available to test this call. This CDR3 comprises 15 residues. Germline V gives CDR1 DFQATT, CDR2 SNEGSKA (reference sequence). The CDR3 loop is CSASLVAGGPETQYF.

The CDR3 reads CATRTSSYNEQFF. The V call is TRBV12-3 or TRBV12-4, the J call TRBJ2-1. The CDR3 sequence is 13 residues long.

This chain connects TRBV5-1 to TRBJ2-6. Germline loops: CDR1 SGHRS, CDR2 YFSETQ. The CDR3 consists of 14 residues. CDR3 residues: CASSLRSGANVLTF.

The J gene is TRBJ1-2, the V gene TRBV6-2 or TRBV6-3; TCRdb's D gene call, TRBD1, goes unchecked for lack of DNA. The CDR3 has 18 amino acids. The germline CDR1 and CDR2 sequences are MNHEY and SVGEGT. This CDR3 reads CASSYSTARTEGDYGYTF.

This chain joins TRBV20-1 and TRBJ2-1; TCRdb's D call, TRBD1, is unchecked because there is no DNA. Germline V gene lookup returns CDR1 DFQATT and CDR2 SNEGSKA (reference sequence). The CDR3 is 21 amino acids. CDR3 sequence reads: CSALPLGRDRASGASYNEQFF.

The chain has TRBV12-3 or TRBV12-4 and TRBJ2-1. The CDR3 totals 13 residues. Here the CDR3 reads CASSFSTNNEQFF.

The chain combines TRBV28 with TRBJ2-5. The CDR3 contains 11 residues. Per the germline V gene, CDR1 is MDHEN and CDR2 is SYDVKM. The CDR3 loop is CASSLLETQYF.

V is TRBV3-1 and J is TRBJ1-1; TCRdb gives TRBD1 as the D gene, but with no DNA this cannot be confirmed. The CDR3 covers 14 residues. Germline loops: CDR1 LGHDT, CDR2 YNNKEL (reference sequence). The CDR3 sequence: CASSQEIRGTEAFF.

This chain uses TRBV15 with TRBJ2-1. This CDR3 has 16 residues. CDR1 is LNHNV, CDR2 YYDKDF, per germline (reference sequence). CDR3 loop: CATCRGRGSSYNEQFF.

The J gene is TRBJ2-2, the V gene TRBV13; no DNA is available, so the TRBD1 call from TCRdb remains unchecked. Germline loops: CDR1 PRHDT, CDR2 FYEKMQ (reference sequence). CDR3 size: 16 residues. This CDR3 reads CASSLTRGSDTGELFF. Supplemented by reference TRBV13 and TRBJ2-2, the full variable domain reads AAGVIQSPRHLIKEKRETATLKCYPIPRHDTVYWYQQGPGQDPQFLISFYEKMQSDKGSIPDRFSAQQFSDYHSELNMSSLELGDSALYFCASSLTRGSDTGELFFGEGSRLTVL.

This chain links TRBV4-1 with TRBJ2-2; there is no DNA to check the TCRdb D call of TRBD1. The CDR3 length is 15 residues. CDR1 is MGHRA, CDR2 YSYEKL, per germline. The CDR3 loop is CASSLGQGYTGELFF.

V gene TRBV3-1 combines with J gene TRBJ1-1. This CDR3 is built from 12 residues. The V gene's germline CDR1 is LGHDT and CDR2 YNNKEL (reference sequence). CDR3 residues: CASSQFDTEAFF.

This sequence joins TRBV6-1 and TRBJ1-3. The CDR3 is 16 residues long. Germline-derived CDR1 and CDR2 are MNHNS and SASEGT. The CDR3 loop is CASSEASGFSGNTIYF.

This chain links TRBV2 with TRBJ2-2; without DNA, the TCRdb call of TRBD2 cannot be checked. The germline V gene has CDR1 SNHLY and CDR2 FYNNEI. This CDR3 is 13 amino acids long. The CDR3 is CASTLAKGGELFF.

V and J are TRBV12-3 or TRBV12-4 and TRBJ2-2; as DNA is missing, the TRBD2 call by TCRdb cannot be tested. The CDR3 has 19 residues. The CDR3 protein is CASRNDLGGRRGRPGELFF.

The chain couples TRBV2 to TRBJ2-1; the D call from TCRdb, TRBD1, cannot be confirmed without DNA. Germline V gene sequence: CDR1 SNHLY, CDR2 FYNNEI. This CDR3 has 13 residues. The CDR3 is CAAPKGRFDEQFF.

This chain uses TRBV7-6 with TRBJ2-1; TCRdb proposes TRBD2, but this gene call is untestable without DNA. The CDR3 has 12 amino acids. Per the germline V gene, CDR1 is SGHVS and CDR2 is FNYEAQ. The CDR3 protein is CASTADDNEQFF.

The CDR3 is CASTSRGSYGYTF. V usage is TRBV25-1 and J usage is TRBJ1-2. Per germline, CDR1 MGHDK and CDR2 SYGVNS. The CDR3 contains 13 residues.

This chain connects TRBV5-6 to TRBJ1-1; TCRdb's D gene call, TRBD1, goes unchecked for lack of DNA. Germline lookup yields CDR1 SGHDT and CDR2 YYEEEE. This CDR3 is 13 amino acids long. The CDR3 loop is CASSLGAAPEAFF.

The chain couples TRBV28 to TRBJ1-5. This CDR3 region has 16 residues. CDR1 is MDHEN, CDR2 SYDVKM, per germline. This CDR3 reads CASSIRQASYNQPQHF.

The genes are TRBV20-1 and TRBJ2-1; the TRBD1 assignment by TCRdb is unverifiable without DNA. Germline-derived CDR1 and CDR2 are DFQATT and SNEGSKA (reference sequence). The CDR3 is 15 residues long. Here the CDR3 reads CSAPRTGSNAGEQFF.

V gene TRBV30 combines with J gene TRBJ1-5. CDR3 length: 14 amino acids. From germline, CDR1 is GTSNPN and CDR2 SVGIG (reference sequence). The CDR3: CAWSVIGLDQPQHF.

The chain uses TRBV6-1 and TRBJ1-2; the TRBD1 assignment by TCRdb is unverifiable without DNA. Germline V gene lookup returns CDR1 MNHNS and CDR2 SASEGT. The CDR3 spans 14 residues. The CDR3 sequence: CASRLVGQGYGYTF.